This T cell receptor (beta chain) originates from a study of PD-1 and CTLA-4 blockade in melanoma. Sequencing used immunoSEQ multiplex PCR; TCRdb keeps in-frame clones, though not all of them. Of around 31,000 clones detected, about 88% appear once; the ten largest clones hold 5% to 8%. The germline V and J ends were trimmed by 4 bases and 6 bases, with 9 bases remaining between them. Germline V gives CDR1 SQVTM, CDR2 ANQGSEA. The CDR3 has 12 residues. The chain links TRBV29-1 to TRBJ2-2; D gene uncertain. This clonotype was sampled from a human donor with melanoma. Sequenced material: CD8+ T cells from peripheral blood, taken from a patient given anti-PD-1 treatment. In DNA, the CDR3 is TGCAGCGTTGGGGAACCCTCCGGGGAGCTGTTTTTT. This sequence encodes CSVGEPSGELFF.